The 6 T cell receptor beta chains in this list originate from one sample, sequenced in a study of CD8 T cells in Susac syndrome (dated by TCRdb to the late 2010s). Library preparation was by the immunoSEQ multiplex PCR assay. RNA was extracted with the RNeasy kit and roughly 0.45 to 1 ug was reverse transcribed using random hexamers. TCRdb handled the public reads itself, with Q25 trimming in fastp and clone calling in MiXCR, and kept productive beta chains. Every distinct CDR3 protein forms one entry, paired with its most common genes and DNA. The sample has 65,000 to 75,000 distinct CDR3 sequences on record, roughly 94% of them singletons. About 0.25% of the sample goes to the ten largest clones. Sequenced material: CD8+ T cells from PBMCs. These receptors were taken from a human donor in good health.

This clonotype was recorded once. The rearrangement links TRBV5-1 to TRBJ1-5, with D unresolved. Germline CDR1 and CDR2: SGHRS and YFSETQ. The CDR3 length is 13 residues. V lost 0 bases and J lost 6, with 7 bases in between. CDR3 amino acids: CASSLDRSQPQHF. The DNA of the CDR3 is TGCGCCAGCAGCTTGGACAGAAGTCAGCCCCAGCATTTT.

The chain couples TRBV13 to TRBJ2-1; a possible D gene is TRBD1 (5 bases). This CDR3 spans 19 amino acids. The germline gives CDR1 PRHDT, CDR2 FYEKMQ (reference sequence). V was shortened by 6 bases and J by 0 bases, with 24 bases between the two germline ends. The CDR3 DNA follows: TGTGCCAGCAGACCAACTCGAGAAGGGGCGCAGAGCTCCTACAATGAGCAGTTCTTC. It codes for CASRPTREGAQSSYNEQFF.

CDR3 in DNA: TGTGCCAGCAGCGACGGACAGGCATACAATGAGCAGTTCTTC. It yields the protein CASSDGQAYNEQFF. This chain joins TRBV13 and TRBJ2-1; 7 positions agree with TRBD1. Germline V gene sequence: CDR1 PRHDT, CDR2 FYEKMQ (reference sequence). V lost 5 bases, J lost 4 bases, and 5 bases stayed unmatched. The CDR3 spans 14 residues. Full variable domain (remainder filled in from reference TRBV13 and TRBJ2-1): AAGVIQSPRHLIKEKRETATLKCYPIPRHDTVYWYQQGPGQDPQFLISFYEKMQSDKGSIPDRFSAQQFSDYHSELNMSSLELGDSALYFCASSDGQAYNEQFFGPGTRLTVL.

This chain uses TRBV24-1 with TRBJ1-1; D gene unclear. CDR3 length: 13 residues. Trimming shortened V by 4 bases and J by 0 bases, and 5 bases separated the two germline ends. Per germline, CDR1 KGHDR and CDR2 SFDVKD. The CDR3 loop is CATSDSMNTEAFF. Here the CDR3 DNA reads TGTGCCACCAGTGACTCGATGAACACTGAAGCTTTCTTT.

The chain links TRBV19 to TRBJ2-1; D gene uncertain. Germline-derived CDR1 and CDR2 are LNHDA and SQIVND (reference sequence). V lost 0 bases and J lost 10, with 7 bases in between. The CDR3 totals 12 residues. The CDR3 bases are TGTGCCAGTAGTATAGAAAGGAACGAGCAGTTCTTC. It translates to CASSIERNEQFF.

CDR3 nucleotides: TGTGCCAGCAGCGCGGGACAGAAAAAAAACATTCAGTACTTC. Its protein is CASSAGQKKNIQYF. The chain recombines TRBV9 with TRBJ2-4, with TRBD1 matching over 7 bases. Looked up from germline, CDR1 is SGDLS and CDR2 is YYNGEE. The CDR3 runs 14 residues. With V trimmed by 3 bases and J by 4 bases, 4 bases remained unmatched.